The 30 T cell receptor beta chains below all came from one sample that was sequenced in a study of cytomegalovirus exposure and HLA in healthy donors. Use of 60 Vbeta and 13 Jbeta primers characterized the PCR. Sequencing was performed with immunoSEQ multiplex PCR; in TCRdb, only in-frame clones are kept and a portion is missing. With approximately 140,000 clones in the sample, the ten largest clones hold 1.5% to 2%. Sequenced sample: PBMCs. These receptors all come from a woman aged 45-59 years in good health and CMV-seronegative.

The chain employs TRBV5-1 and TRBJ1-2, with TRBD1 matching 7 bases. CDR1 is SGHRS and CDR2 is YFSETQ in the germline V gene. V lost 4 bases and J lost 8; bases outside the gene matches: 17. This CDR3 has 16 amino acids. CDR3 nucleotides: TGCGCCAGCAGCCAGGGACAGTCATCCCTGGGTGGAGGCTACACCTTC. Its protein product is CASSQGQSSLGGGYTF.

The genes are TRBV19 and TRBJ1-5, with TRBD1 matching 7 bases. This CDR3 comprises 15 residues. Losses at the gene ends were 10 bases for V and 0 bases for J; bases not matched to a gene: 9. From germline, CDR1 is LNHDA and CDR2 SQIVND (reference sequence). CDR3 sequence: CATARQGYSNQPQHF. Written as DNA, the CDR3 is TGTGCCACTGCGCGACAGGGCTATAGCAATCAGCCCCAGCATTTT.

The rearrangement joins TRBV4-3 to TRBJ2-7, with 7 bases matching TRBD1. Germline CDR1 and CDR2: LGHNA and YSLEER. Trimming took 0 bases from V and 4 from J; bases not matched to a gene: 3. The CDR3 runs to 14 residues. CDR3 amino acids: CASSQDKQGYEQYF. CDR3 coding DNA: TGCGCCAGCAGCCAAGATAAACAGGGGTACGAGCAGTACTTC.

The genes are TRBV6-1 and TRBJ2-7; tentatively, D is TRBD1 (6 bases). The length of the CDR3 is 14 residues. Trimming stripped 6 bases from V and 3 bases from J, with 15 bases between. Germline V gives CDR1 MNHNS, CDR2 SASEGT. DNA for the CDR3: TGTGCCAGCAGCCGGACAGAGAACATCTACGAGCAGTACTTC. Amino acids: CASSRTENIYEQYF.

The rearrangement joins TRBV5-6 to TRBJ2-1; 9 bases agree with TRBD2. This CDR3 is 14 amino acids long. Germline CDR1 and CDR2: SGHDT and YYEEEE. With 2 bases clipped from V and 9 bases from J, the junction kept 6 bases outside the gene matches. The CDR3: CASSLLAGVVEQFF. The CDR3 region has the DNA TGTGCCAGCAGCTTATTAGCGGGGGTGGTTGAGCAGTTCTTC.

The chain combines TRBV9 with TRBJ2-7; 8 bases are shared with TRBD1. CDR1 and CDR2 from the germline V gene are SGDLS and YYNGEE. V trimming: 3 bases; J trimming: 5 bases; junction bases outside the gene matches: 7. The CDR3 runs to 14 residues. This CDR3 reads CASSASRGRHEQYF. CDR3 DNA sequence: TGTGCCAGCAGCGCCTCCAGGGGGCGGCACGAGCAGTACTTC.

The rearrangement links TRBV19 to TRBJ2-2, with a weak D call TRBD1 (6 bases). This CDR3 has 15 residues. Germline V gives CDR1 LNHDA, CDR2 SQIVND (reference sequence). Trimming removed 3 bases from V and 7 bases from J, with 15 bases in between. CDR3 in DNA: TGTGCCAGTAGTATGGAAACAGGGTTAAACGGGGAGCTGTTTTTT. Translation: CASSMETGLNGELFF.

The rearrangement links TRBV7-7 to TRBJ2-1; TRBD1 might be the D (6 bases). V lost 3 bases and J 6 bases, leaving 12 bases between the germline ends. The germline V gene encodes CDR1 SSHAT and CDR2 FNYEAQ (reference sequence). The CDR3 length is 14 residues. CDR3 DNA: TGTGCCAGCAGCTTTAGAGTGGGGGCCAATGAGCAGTTCTTC. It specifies CASSFRVGANEQFF. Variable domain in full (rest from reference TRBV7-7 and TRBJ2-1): GAGVSQSPRYKVTKRGQDVTLRCDPISSHATLYWYQQALGQGPEFLTYFNYEAQPDKSGLPSDRFSAERPEGSISTLTIQRTEQRDSAMYRCASSFRVGANEQFFGPGTRLTVL.

CDR3 residues: CASSLVGQGYTF. The CDR3 DNA reads TGTGCCAGTAGTTTGGTCGGTCAAGGCTACACCTTC. V usage is TRBV19 and J usage is TRBJ1-2; D remains unclear. Trimming shortened V by 5 bases and J by 8 bases, and 12 bases separated the two germline ends. Germline CDR1 is LNHDA and CDR2 is SQIVND (reference sequence). The CDR3 has 12 amino acids.

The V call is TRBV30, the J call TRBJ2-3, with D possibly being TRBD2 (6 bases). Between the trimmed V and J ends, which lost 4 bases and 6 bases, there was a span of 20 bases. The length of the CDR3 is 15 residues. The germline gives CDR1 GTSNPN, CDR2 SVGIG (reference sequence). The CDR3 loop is CAWTSLAGRSDTQYF. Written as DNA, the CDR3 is TGTGCCTGGACCTCCCTGGCGGGGCGGTCCGATACGCAGTATTTT.

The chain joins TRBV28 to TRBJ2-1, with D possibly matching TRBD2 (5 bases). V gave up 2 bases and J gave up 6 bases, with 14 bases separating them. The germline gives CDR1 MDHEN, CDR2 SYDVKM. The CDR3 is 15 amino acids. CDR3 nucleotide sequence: TGTGCCAGCAGTTTAAGCCGGAGGCCCCCCAATGAGCAGTTCTTC. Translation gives CASSLSRRPPNEQFF.

CDR3 residues: CASSSGVAGAGEQYF. In DNA form, the CDR3 reads TGCGCCAGCAGCTCCGGAGTGGCGGGGGCTGGAGAGCAGTACTTC. The chain has TRBV5-1 and TRBJ2-7; D perhaps matches TRBD2 (7 bases). V was pared by 3 bases and J by 7 bases, with 20 bases between. Germline V lookup: CDR1 SGHRS, CDR2 YFSETQ. CDR3 length: 15 amino acids. The whole variable domain, filled in from reference TRBV5-1 and TRBJ2-7, reads KAGVTQTPRYLIKTRGQQVTLSCSPISGHRSVSWYQQTPGQGLQFLFEYFSETQRNKGNFPGRFSGRQFSNSRSEMNVSTLELGDSALYLCASSSGVAGAGEQYFGPGTRLTVT.

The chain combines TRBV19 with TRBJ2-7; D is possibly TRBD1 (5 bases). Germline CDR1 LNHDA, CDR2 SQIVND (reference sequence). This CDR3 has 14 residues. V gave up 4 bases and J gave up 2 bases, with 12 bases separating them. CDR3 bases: TGTGCCAGTAGTACCGGACAAATGGCCTACGAGCAGTACTTC. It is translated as CASSTGQMAYEQYF. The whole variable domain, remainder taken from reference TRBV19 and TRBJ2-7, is DGGITQSPKYLFRKEGQNVTLSCEQNLNHDAMYWYRQDPGQGLRLIYYSQIVNDFQKGDIAEGYSVSREKKESFPLTVTSAQKNPTAFYLCASSTGQMAYEQYFGPGTRLTVT.

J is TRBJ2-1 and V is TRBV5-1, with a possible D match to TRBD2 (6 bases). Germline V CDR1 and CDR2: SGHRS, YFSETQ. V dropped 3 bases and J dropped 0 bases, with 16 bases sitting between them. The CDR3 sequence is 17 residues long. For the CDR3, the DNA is TGCGCCAGCAGCTCCTCCCGGGGTAGCGGCTCCTACAATGAGCAGTTCTTC. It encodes CASSSSRGSGSYNEQFF.

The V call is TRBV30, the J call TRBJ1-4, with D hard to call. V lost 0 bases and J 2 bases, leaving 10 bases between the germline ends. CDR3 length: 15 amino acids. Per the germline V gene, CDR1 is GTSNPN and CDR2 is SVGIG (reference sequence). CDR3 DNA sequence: TGTGCCTGGAGTGTCTTATGGCGGACTAATGAAAAACTGTTTTTT. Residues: CAWSVLWRTNEKLFF.

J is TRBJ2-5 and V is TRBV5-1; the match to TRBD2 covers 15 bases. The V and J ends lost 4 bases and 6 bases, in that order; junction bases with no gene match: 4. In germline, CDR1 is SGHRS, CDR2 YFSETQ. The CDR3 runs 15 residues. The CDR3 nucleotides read TGCGCCAGCAGCACCGGGACTAGCGGGGGGCAGACCCAGTACTTC. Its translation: CASSTGTSGGQTQYF. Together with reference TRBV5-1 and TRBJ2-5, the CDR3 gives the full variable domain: KAGVTQTPRYLIKTRGQQVTLSCSPISGHRSVSWYQQTPGQGLQFLFEYFSETQRNKGNFPGRFSGRQFSNSRSEMNVSTLELGDSALYLCASSTGTSGGQTQYFGPGTRLLVL.

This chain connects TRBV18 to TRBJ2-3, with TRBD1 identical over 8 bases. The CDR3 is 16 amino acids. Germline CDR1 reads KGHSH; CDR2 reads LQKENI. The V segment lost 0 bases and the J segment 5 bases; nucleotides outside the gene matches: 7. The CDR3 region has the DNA TGTGCCAGCTCACCACCAGGCAGGGGGCTGGGAGATACGCAGTATTTT. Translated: CASSPPGRGLGDTQYF.

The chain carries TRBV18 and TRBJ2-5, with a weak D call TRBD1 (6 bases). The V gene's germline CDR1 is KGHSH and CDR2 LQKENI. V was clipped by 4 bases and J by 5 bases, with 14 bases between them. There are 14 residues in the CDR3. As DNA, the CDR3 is TGTGCCAGCTCACGACAGGTACAAAGGGAGACCCAGTACTTC. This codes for CASSRQVQRETQYF.

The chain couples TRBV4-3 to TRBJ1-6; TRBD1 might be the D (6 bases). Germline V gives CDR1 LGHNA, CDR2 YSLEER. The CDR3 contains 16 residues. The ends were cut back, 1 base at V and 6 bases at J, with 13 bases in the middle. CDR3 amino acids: CASSQGTGHFNSPLHF. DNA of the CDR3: TGCGCCAGCAGCCAAGGAACGGGACACTTTAATTCACCCCTCCACTTT.

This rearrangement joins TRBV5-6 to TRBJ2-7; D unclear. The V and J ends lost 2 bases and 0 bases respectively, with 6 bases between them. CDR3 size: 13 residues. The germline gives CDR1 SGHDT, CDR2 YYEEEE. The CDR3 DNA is TGTGCCAGCAGCTTACTAAGCTCCTACGAGCAGTACTTC. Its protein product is CASSLLSSYEQYF.

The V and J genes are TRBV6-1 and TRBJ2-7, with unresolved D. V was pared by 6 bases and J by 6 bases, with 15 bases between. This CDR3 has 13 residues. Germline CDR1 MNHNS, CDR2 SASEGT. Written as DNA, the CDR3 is TGTGCCAGCAGAGAGACACCATCCATCGAGCAGTACTTC. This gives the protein CASRETPSIEQYF.

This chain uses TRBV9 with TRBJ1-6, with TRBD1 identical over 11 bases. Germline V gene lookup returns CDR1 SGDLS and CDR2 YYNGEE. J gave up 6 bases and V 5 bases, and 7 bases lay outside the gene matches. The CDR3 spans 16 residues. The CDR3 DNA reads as TGTGCCAGCAGGTCCGCAGGACAGGGGGCTAATTCACCCCTCCACTTT. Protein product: CASRSAGQGANSPLHF.

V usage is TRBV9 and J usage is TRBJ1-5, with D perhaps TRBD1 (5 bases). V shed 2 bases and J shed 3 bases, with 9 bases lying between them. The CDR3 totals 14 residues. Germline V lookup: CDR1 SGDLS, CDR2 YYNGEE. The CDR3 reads CASSVGGNNQPQHF. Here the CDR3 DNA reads TGTGCCAGCAGCGTTGGGGGGAACAATCAGCCCCAGCATTTT.

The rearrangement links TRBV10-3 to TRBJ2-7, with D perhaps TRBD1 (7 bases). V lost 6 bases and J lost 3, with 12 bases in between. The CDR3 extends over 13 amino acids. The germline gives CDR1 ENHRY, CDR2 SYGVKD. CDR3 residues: CAISQGGIYEQYF. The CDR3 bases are TGTGCCATCAGCCAGGGGGGCATCTACGAGCAGTACTTC.

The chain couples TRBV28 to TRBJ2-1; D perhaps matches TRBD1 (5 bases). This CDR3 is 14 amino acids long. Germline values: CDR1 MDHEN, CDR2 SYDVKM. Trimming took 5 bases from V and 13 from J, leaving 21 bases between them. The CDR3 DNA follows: TGTGCCAGCAGTCCGATGGGGCCTAAAGGGGAACAGTTCTTC. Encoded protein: CASSPMGPKGEQFF.

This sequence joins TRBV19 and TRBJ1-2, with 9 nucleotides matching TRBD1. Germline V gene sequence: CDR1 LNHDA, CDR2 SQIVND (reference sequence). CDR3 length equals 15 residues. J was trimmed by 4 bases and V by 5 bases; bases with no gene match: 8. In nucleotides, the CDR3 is TGTGCCAGTAGTGGGGACAGGGACCAGATCTATGGCTACACCTTC. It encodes CASSGDRDQIYGYTF.

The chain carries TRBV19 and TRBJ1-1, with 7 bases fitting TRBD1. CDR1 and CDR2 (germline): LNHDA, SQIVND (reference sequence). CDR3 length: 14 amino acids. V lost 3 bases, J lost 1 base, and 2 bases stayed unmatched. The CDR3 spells CASSIRQGNTEAFF. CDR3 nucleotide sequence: TGTGCCAGTAGTATCCGACAGGGGAACACTGAAGCTTTCTTT. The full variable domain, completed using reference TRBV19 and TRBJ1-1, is DGGITQSPKYLFRKEGQNVTLSCEQNLNHDAMYWYRQDPGQGLRLIYYSQIVNDFQKGDIAEGYSVSREKKESFPLTVTSAQKNPTAFYLCASSIRQGNTEAFFGQGTRLTVV.

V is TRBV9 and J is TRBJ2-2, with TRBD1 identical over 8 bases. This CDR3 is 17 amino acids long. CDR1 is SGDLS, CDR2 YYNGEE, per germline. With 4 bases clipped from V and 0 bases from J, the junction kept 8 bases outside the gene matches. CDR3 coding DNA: TGTGCCAGCAGCATACCGCAGGGGGCTACGAACACCGGGGAGCTGTTTTTT. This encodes CASSIPQGATNTGELFF.

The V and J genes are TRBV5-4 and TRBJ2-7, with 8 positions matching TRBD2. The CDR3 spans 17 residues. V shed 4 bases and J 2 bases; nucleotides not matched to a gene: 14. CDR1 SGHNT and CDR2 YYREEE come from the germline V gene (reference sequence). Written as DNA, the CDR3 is TGTGCCAGCAGCGAACCCCCACTTTCTAGCGGGCCCTACGAGCAGTACTTC. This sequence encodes CASSEPPLSSGPYEQYF.

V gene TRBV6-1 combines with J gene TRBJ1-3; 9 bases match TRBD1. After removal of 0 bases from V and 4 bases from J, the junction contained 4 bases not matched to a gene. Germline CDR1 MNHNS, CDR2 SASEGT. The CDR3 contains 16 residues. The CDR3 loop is CASSEAAGTGGNTIYF. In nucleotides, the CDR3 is TGTGCCAGCAGTGAAGCGGCCGGGACAGGGGGAAACACCATATATTTT.